This T cell receptor beta chain was documented in a study of blood T cell repertoires in COVID-19. The CDR3 totals 19 residues. V lost 8 bases, J lost 2 bases, and 18 bases stayed unmatched. Germline V gene data show CDR1 as ENHRY and CDR2 as SYGVKD. Profiled with immunoSEQ multiplex PCR; TCRdb holds only in-frame clones, not every one. Among over 150,000 clones, 70% to 90% were seen once, and the ten largest hold around 7%. The J gene is TRBJ1-6, the V gene TRBV10-3; 7 nucleotides agree with TRBD1. The TCR sequence derives from a man in his fifties with active or convalescent COVID-19. Material for sequencing was peripheral blood. CDR3 residues: CAISSSETGAGPYNSPLHF. CDR3 DNA: TGTGCCATCTCTTCTTCGGAAACAGGGGCCGGACCCTATAATTCACCCCTCCACTTT.